The clone carrying this T cell receptor beta chain has ten or more counts. What it recognizes is unknown. Time point of the sample: pre-sensitization, week 0. Noted treatment: therapeutic diphenylcyclopropenone sensitization with weekly scalp DPC. The donor pool consisted of alopecia patients aged 18 to 70 years, considered suitable for DPC. The V gene lost 7 bases and the J gene lost 6 bases, with 11 bases spanning the gap. This CDR3 is 12 amino acids long. Germline V gene sequence: CDR1 MNHEY, CDR2 SVGAGI. TCRdb reanalysed the RACE reads using MiXCR and keeps one entry per CDR3 protein. The table has about 250,000 distinct CDR3 sequences, 7.5% to 8% seen once. These data originate in a study of human T cells and chemical hapten exposure. Study findings and constraints: Counts of TCRs above 1 in 1000 frequency stayed unchanged with DPC sensitization. Clustering by CDR3 similarity yielded significantly more large clusters from expanded TCRs than controls.

V and J are TRBV6-5 and TRBJ2-3; D is undetermined. The TCR comes from a man between 18 and 35 years old with alopecia areata. Some clones in this sample may be carry-over from other donors' samples. The sequencing used whole blood, collected in connection with sensitization to the hapten diphenylcyclopropenone (DPC). CDR3 in DNA: TGTGCCAGCACCTCCTCCCGGGATACGCAGTATTTT. This sequence encodes CASTSSRDTQYF.